The sequence of this TCR beta chain was determined in a study of T cells in Graves' hyperthyroidism and ophthalmopathy. Germline V CDR1 and CDR2: DFQATT, SNEGSKA (reference sequence). The CDR3 is made up of 15 amino acids. The V end lost 3 bases, the J end lost 3 bases, and 15 bases lay between the germline ends. Fresh peripheral blood, 7.5 to 10 ml, was the source of the PBMCs. Researchers took RNA transcripts and amplified the TCR beta CDR3 regions from them. The TCR CDR3 first-round RT-PCR relied on the HTBI primer set. TCRdb re-analysed the multiplex PCR reads in MiXCR, keeping a single row per CDR3 protein. The repertoire holds some 740,000 distinct CDR3 sequences, about 15% seen once, with roughly 10% in the top ten. Points from the study as a whole: Blood also carried most thyroid clonotypes expanded above 0.001.

This clonotype was recorded many times. Its antigen is still unknown. The chain joins TRBV20-1 to TRBJ2-1, with a tentative D call TRBD2 (5 bases). This TCR was sampled from a woman younger than 35 with Graves' hyperthyroidism. The sequencing input was blood. The CDR3 region is CSASPAAGIYNEQFF. The DNA for the CDR3 is TGCAGTGCTAGTCCGGCAGCCGGGATCTACAATGAGCAGTTCTTC.